The clone carrying this TCR beta chain was observed a handful of times. What it binds is not known. PCR was performed using 60 Vbeta and 13 Jbeta primers. The method was immunoSEQ multiplex PCR; TCRdb's version includes in-frame clones alone and lacks a portion of them. The sample includes more than 150,000 clones, roughly 79% of them seen just once. These data originate in a study of cytomegalovirus exposure and HLA in healthy donors. Whole-study results and caveats: Analysis performed later found around 15,000 TCR beta sequences associated with HLA alleles at 0.05 false discovery rate. Many donors carried some public TCRs, although rarity characterized most TCR sequences. The listing of 150 or so TCR beta chains classed them as cytomegalovirus-associated.

This clonotype was sampled from a man aged 40-50 years in good health and CMV-seronegative. The sample comprised PBMCs.

CDR3 region: CASSTQGQTNEKLFF. CDR3 sequence (DNA): TGTGCCAGCAGTACCCAGGGGCAAACTAATGAAAAACTGTTTTTT. V gene TRBV7-9 combines with J gene TRBJ1-4; possible D gene TRBD1, 6 bases. Looked up from germline, CDR1 is SEHNR and CDR2 is FQNEAQ (reference sequence). The CDR3 spans 15 residues. V was pared by 6 bases and J by 1 base, with 12 bases between.